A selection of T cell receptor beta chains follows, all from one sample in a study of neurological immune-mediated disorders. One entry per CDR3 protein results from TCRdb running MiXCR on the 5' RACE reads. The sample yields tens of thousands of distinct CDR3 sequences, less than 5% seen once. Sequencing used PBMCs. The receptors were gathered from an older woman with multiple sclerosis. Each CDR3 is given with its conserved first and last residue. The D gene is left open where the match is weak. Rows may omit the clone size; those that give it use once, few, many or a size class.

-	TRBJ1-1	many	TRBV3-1	CASSPSGDTEAFF	TGTGCCAGCAGCCCTTCGGGGGACACTGAAGCTTTCTTT
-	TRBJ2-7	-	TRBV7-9	CASSLLAGDYEQYF	TGTGCCAGCAGCTTACTGGCTGGGGATTACGAGCAGTACTTC
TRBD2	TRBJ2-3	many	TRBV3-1	CASSQLLAGEGDTQYF	TGTGCCAGCAGCCAATTACTAGCGGGAGAAGGAGATACGCAGTATTTT
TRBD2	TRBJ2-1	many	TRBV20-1	CSARDLAGSSYNEQFF	TGCAGTGCTAGAGACCTAGCGGGAAGCTCCTACAATGAGCAGTTCTTC
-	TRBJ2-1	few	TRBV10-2	CASSVGGLYNEQFF	TGCGCCAGCAGTGTGGGCGGACTATACAATGAGCAGTTCTTC
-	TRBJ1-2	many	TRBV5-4	CASSLMGLDYGYTF	TGTGCCAGCAGCTTGATGGGTTTGGATTATGGCTACACCTTC
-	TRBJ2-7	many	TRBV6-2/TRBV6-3	CASSSPYYEQYF	TGTGCCAGCAGTTCCCCATATTACGAGCAGTACTTC
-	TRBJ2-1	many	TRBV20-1	CSASIRPSYNEQFF	TGCAGTGCTAGTATACGGCCGTCCTACAATGAGCAGTTCTTC
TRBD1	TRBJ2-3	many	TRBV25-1	CASLPTGADTQYF	TGTGCCAGCCTGCCGACAGGGGCAGATACGCAGTATTTT
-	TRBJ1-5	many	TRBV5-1	CASSLAPALPQHF	TGCGCCAGCAGCTTGGCCCCGGCTCTGCCCCAGCATTTT
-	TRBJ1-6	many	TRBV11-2	CASSLGLKGPPLHF	TGTGCCAGCAGCCTTGGACTCAAAGGGCCACCCCTCCACTTT
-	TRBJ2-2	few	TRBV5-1	CASSSGTVNTGELFF	TGCGCCAGCAGCTCTGGGACCGTGAACACCGGGGAGCTGTTTTTT
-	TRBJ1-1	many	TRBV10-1	CASSPRGATEAFF	TGCGCCAGCAGTCCCCGGGGAGCCACTGAAGCTTTCTTT
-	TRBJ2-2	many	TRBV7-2	CASSSRGAGVTGELFF	TGTGCCAGCAGCTCCCGAGGGGCGGGTGTCACCGGGGAGCTGTTTTTT
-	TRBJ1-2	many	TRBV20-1	CSAVKGNYGYTF	TGCAGTGCCGTGAAGGGGAACTATGGCTACACCTTC
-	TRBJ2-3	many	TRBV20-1	CSASPAWVLGTDTQYF	TGCAGTGCATCCCCAGCTTGGGTTCTAGGTACAGATACGCAGTATTTT
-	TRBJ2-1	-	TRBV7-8	CASSADSQYNEQFF	TGTGCCAGCAGCGCCGACAGCCAATACAATGAGCAGTTCTTC
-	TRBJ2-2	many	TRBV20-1	CSARAVEQGYGELFF	TGCAGTGCTAGAGCGGTGGAGCAGGGGTACGGGGAGCTGTTTTTT
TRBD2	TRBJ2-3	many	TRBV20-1	CRTSVGLAGGDTQYF	TGCAGGACCTCCGTTGGACTAGCGGGTGGCGATACGCAGTATTTT
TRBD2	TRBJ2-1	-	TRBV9	CASSVDSGGVWGNEQFF	TGTGCCAGCAGCGTAGATAGCGGGGGGGTTTGGGGGAATGAGCAGTTCTTC
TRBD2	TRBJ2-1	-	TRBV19	CATEAGGWHEQFF	TGTGCCACTGAAGCGGGAGGGTGGCATGAGCAGTTCTTC
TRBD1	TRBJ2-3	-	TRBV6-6	CASRWTGTTDTQYF	TGTGCCAGCAGATGGACAGGGACCACAGATACGCAGTATTTT
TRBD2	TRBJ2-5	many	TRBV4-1	CASSPPGRREAQYF	TGCGCCAGCAGCCCACCGGGCCGCCGGGAGGCCCAGTACTTC
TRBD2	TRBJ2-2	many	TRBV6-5	CASTEAGGAGELFF	TGTGCCAGCACCGAAGCGGGAGGGGCCGGGGAGCTGTTTTTT
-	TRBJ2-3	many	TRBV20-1	CSAPQSAADTQYF	TGCAGTGCTCCACAGAGCGCGGCAGATACGCAGTATTTT
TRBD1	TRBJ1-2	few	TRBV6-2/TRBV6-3	CASTRGQGQNGYTF	TGTGCCAGCACCCGAGGACAGGGGCAGAATGGCTACACCTTC